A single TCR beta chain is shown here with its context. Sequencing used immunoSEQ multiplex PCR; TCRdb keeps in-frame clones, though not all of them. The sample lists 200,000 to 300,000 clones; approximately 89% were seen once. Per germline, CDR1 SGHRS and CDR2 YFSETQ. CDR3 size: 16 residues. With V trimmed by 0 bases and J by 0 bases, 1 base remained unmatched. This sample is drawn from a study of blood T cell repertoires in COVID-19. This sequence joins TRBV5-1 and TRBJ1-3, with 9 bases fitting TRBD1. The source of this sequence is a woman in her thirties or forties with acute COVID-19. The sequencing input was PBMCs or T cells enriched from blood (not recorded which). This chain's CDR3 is CASSLEQGASGNTIYF. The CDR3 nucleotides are TGCGCCAGCAGCTTGGAACAGGGGGCCTCTGGAAACACCATATATTTT.